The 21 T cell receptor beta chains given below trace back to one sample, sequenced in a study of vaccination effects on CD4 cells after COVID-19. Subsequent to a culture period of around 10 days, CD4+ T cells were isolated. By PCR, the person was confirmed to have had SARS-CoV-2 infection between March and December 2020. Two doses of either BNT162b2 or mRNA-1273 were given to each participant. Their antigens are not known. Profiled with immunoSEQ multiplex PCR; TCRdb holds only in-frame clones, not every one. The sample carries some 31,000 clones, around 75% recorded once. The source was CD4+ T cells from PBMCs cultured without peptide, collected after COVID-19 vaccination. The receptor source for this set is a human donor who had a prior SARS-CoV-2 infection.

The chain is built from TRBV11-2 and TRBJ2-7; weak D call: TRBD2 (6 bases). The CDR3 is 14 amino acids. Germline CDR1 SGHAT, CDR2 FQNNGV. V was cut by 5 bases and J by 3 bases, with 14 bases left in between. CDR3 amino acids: CASSQQASVYEQYF. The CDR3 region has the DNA TGTGCCAGCAGCCAACAGGCTAGCGTCTACGAGCAGTACTTC.

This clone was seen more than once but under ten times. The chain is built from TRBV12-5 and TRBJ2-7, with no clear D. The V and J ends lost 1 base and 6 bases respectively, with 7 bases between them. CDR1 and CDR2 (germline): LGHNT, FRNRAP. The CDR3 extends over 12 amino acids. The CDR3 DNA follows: TGTGCTAGTGGTTTGGGGGTTGGCGAGCAGTACTTC. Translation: CASGLGVGEQYF.

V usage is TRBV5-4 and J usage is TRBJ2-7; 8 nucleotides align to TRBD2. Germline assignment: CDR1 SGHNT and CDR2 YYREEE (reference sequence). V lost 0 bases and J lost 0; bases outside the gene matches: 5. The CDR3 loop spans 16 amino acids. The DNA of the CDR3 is TGTGCCAGCAGCTTGGGTGTAGCGGGGTCCTCCTACGAGCAGTACTTC. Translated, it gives CASSLGVAGSSYEQYF.

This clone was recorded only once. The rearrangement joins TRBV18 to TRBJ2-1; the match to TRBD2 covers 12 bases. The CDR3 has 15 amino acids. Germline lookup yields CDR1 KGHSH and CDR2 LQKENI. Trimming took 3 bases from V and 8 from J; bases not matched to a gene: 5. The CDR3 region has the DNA TGTGCCAGCTCACCGGGCCTAGCGGGGGGGGATGAGCAGTTCTTC. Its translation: CASSPGLAGGDEQFF.

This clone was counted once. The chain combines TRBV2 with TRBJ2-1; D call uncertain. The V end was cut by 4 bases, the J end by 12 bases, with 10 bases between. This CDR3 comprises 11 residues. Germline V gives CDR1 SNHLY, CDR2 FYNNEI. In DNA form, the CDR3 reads TGTGCCAGCAGTGCCGCGTGGGGGCAGTTCTTC. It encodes CASSAAWGQFF.

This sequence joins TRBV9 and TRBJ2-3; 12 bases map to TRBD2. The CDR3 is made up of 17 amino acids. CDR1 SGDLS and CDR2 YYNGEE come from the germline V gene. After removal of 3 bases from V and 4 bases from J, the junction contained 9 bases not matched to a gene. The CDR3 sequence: CASSASHPSGGADTQYF. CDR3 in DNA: TGTGCCAGCAGCGCTTCCCATCCTAGCGGGGGGGCAGATACGCAGTATTTT.

CDR3 DNA sequence: TGTGCCAGCAGTTACGACAGACTAGCGATTCACAATGAGCAGTTCTTC. It codes for CASSYDRLAIHNEQFF. J is TRBJ2-1 and V is TRBV2; 8 nucleotides agree with TRBD2. This CDR3 has 16 residues. V trimming: 5 bases; J trimming: 5 bases; junction bases outside the gene matches: 11. Germline values: CDR1 SNHLY, CDR2 FYNNEI.

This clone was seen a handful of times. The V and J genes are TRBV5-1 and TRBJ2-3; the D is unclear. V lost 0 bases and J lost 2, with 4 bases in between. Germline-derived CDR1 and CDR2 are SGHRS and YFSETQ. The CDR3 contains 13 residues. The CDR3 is CASSLDLTDTQYF. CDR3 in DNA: TGCGCCAGCAGCTTGGACCTCACAGATACGCAGTATTTT.

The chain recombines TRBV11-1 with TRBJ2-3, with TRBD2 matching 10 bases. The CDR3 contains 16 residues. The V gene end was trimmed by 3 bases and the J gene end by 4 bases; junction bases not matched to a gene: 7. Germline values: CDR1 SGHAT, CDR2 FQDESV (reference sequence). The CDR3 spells CASSFSSGRAADTQYF. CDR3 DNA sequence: TGTGCCAGCAGCTTCTCCAGCGGGAGGGCCGCAGATACGCAGTATTTT.

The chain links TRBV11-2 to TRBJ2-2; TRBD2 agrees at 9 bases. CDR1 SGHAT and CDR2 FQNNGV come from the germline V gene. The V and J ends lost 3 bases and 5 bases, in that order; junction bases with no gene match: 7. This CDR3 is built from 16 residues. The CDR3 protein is CASSFTGTSFTGELFF. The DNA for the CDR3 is TGTGCCAGCAGCTTTACCGGGACTAGCTTTACCGGGGAGCTGTTTTTT.

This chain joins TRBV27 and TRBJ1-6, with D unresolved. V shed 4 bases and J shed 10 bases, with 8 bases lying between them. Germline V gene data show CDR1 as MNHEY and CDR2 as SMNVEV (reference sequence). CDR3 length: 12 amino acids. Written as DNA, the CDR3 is TGTGCCAGCAGTTCTCTGTACTCACCCCTCCACTTT. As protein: CASSSLYSPLHF.

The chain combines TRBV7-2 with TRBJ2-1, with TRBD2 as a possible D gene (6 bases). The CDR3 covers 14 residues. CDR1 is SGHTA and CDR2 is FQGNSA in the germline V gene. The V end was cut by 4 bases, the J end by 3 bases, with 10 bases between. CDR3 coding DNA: TGTGCCAGCAGCTCCGGGACTTTCTACAATGAGCAGTTCTTC. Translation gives CASSSGTFYNEQFF.

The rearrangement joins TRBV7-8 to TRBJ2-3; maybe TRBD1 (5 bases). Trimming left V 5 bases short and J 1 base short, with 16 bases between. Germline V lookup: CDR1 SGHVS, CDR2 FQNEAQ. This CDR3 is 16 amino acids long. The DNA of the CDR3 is TGTGCCAGCAGCCGCCCCGGTGGGGCGGGCACAGATACGCAGTATTTT. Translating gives CASSRPGGAGTDTQYF.

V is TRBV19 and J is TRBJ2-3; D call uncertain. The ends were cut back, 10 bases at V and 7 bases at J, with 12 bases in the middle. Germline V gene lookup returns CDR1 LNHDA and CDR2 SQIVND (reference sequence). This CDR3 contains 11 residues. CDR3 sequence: CATCRANTQYF. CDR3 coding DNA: TGTGCCACATGTAGGGCAAATACGCAGTATTTT.

The CDR3, as DNA: TGTGCCAGCAGTCGGGTGGACAGGGGCGTCTCTGGAAACACCATATATTTT. It specifies CASSRVDRGVSGNTIYF. This chain links TRBV6-6 with TRBJ1-3, with 9 bases identical to TRBD1. The CDR3 loop spans 17 amino acids. Losses at the gene ends were 5 bases for V and 0 bases for J; bases not matched to a gene: 8. Germline CDR1 is MNHNY and CDR2 is SVGAGI (reference sequence).

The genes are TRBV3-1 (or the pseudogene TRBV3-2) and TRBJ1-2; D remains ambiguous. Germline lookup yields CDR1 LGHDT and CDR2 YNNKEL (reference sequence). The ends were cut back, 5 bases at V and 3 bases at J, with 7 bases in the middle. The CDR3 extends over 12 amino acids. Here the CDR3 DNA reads TGTGCCAGCAGCTCTAGGGACTATGGCTACACCTTC. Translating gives CASSSRDYGYTF.

CDR3 sequence: CASSPGQGPLGYNEQFF. CDR3 DNA: TGTGCCAGCAGCCCGGGACAGGGACCCCTTGGGTACAATGAGCAGTTCTTC. The rearrangement joins TRBV7-9 to TRBJ2-1; the match to TRBD1 covers 9 bases. This CDR3 is built from 17 residues. Germline loops: CDR1 SEHNR, CDR2 FQNEAQ (reference sequence). Trimming took 5 bases from V and 4 from J; bases not matched to a gene: 12.

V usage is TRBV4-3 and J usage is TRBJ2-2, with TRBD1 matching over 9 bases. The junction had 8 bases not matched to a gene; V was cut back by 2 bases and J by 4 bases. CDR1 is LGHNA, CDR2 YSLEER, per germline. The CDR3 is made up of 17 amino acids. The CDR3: CASSQRGWDRVTGELFF. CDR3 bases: TGCGCCAGCAGCCAACGTGGGTGGGACAGGGTCACCGGGGAGCTGTTTTTT.

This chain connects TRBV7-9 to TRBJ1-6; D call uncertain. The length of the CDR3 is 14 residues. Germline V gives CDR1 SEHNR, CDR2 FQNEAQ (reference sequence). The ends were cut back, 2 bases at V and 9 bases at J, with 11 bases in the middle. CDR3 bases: TGTGCCAGCAGCTTAAATCCGGGAGGTTCACCCCTCCACTTT. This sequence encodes CASSLNPGGSPLHF.

CDR3 DNA: TGTGCCAGCAATCTAGCGGCCACAGATACGCAGTATTTT. Translated, it gives CASNLAATDTQYF. This chain links TRBV7-9 with TRBJ2-3; 7 bases line up with TRBD2. The V gene's germline CDR1 is SEHNR and CDR2 FQNEAQ (reference sequence). The junction had 3 bases not matched to a gene; V was cut back by 7 bases and J by 2 bases. The CDR3 spans 13 residues.

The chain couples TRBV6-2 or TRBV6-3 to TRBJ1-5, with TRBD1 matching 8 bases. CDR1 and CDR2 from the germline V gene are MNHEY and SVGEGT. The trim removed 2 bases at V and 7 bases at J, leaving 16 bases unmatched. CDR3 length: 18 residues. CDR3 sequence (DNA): TGTGCCAGCAGTTACCACCTTAAGGTCAGGGGGCTAGGCCAGCCCCAGCATTTT. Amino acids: CASSYHLKVRGLGQPQHF.